These 27 T cell receptor beta chains originate from one sample sequenced in a study of vaccination and CD4 T cells after COVID-19. Sequence data for DNA of cultured CD4+ T cells were generated by the Oncomine TCR Beta short-read assay. MiXCR, applied by TCRdb to the PCR reads, yields one record per CDR3 protein. The sample carries 15,000 to 20,000 distinct CDR3 sequences, about 46% recorded once. Treatment defined: roughly 11-day PBMC culture with coronavirus spike peptide pools or control peptides (ViraFEST assay). These receptors have no identified antigens. Sequences were derived from CD4+ T cells from blood, cultured in vitro, sampled before SARS-CoV-2 vaccination. Receptor source: a human donor who had recovered from COVID-19.

This clonotype has just a few counts. The chain links TRBV6-1 to TRBJ1-1; D gene unclear. V lost 7 bases, J lost 4 bases, and 16 bases lay in between. The CDR3 is 14 amino acids. Germline V gene data show CDR1 as MNHNS and CDR2 as SASEGT. For the CDR3, the DNA is TGTGCCAGCAAGTCTTCGCCGGGCGGCACTGAAGCTTTCTTT. Its translation is CASKSSPGGTEAFF.

V is TRBV12-3 or TRBV12-4 and J is TRBJ2-2; 11 nucleotides match TRBD2. The CDR3 covers 15 residues. The trim removed 3 bases at V and 4 bases at J, leaving 1 base unmatched. DNA of the CDR3: TGTGCCAGCAGTTTGGGACTAGCGGCCACCGGGGAGCTGTTTTTT. Translating it yields CASSLGLAATGELFF.

The chain joins TRBV19 to TRBJ2-7; 7 positions agree with TRBD1. V lost 9 bases and J lost 0; bases outside the gene matches: 8. CDR1 is LNHDA, CDR2 SQIVND, per germline (reference sequence). The CDR3 runs 14 residues. Here the CDR3 DNA reads TGTGCCAGCTCCCTGGGACAGTTCTCCTACGAGCAGTACTTC. Translating it yields CASSLGQFSYEQYF.

There are a few counts of this clonotype. V is TRBV4-3 and J is TRBJ1-6; TRBD1 is a possible D gene (5 bases). V was cut by 0 bases and J by 6 bases, with 12 bases left in between. Germline V gene sequence: CDR1 LGHNA, CDR2 YSLEER. The CDR3 has 16 amino acids. CDR3 residues: CASSQDPPGGNSPLHF. Written as DNA, the CDR3 is TGCGCCAGCAGCCAAGATCCCCCGGGGGGTAATTCACCCCTCCACTTT.

This sequence joins TRBV20-1 and TRBJ1-1; D may be TRBD1 (5 bases). CDR1 is DFQATT and CDR2 is SNEGSKA in the germline V gene (reference sequence). The germline V and J ends were trimmed by 3 bases and 7 bases, with 21 bases remaining between them. The CDR3 loop spans 15 amino acids. The CDR3 sequence: CSARHRGGPRSEAFF. The DNA of the CDR3 is TGCAGTGCTAGGCATAGGGGCGGGCCTCGGAGTGAAGCTTTCTTT.

The genes are TRBV11-3 and TRBJ2-5, with D possibly being TRBD2 (6 bases). V shed 2 bases and J shed 5 bases, with 6 bases lying between them. CDR3 size: 12 residues. Germline V gives CDR1 SGHNT, CDR2 YENEEA. The CDR3 DNA reads as TGTGCCAGCAGCTTAAGCGGGGAGACCCAGTACTTC. Protein sequence: CASSLSGETQYF.

This clonotype was counted between two and nine times. The V gene is TRBV20-1, the J gene TRBJ2-3, with TRBD2 matching over 8 bases. Germline trimming cut 1 base from V and 1 base from J; bases unmatched to any gene: 7. CDR1 and CDR2 (germline): DFQATT, SNEGSKA (reference sequence). CDR3 length equals 16 residues. CDR3 amino acids: CSARAFGGEGTDTQYF. CDR3 coding DNA: TGCAGTGCTAGAGCATTCGGGGGGGAAGGCACAGATACGCAGTATTTT.

There are a few counts of this clonotype. This sequence joins TRBV20-1 and TRBJ2-1; D gene unclear. The CDR3 runs to 15 residues. V was pared by 0 bases and J by 3 bases, with 12 bases between. Germline CDR1 DFQATT, CDR2 SNEGSKA (reference sequence). The CDR3: CSARDTVTFYNEQFF. The CDR3 DNA reads TGCAGTGCTAGAGATACAGTAACCTTCTACAATGAGCAGTTCTTC.

There are a few counts of this clonotype. This sequence joins TRBV6-5 and TRBJ1-1; D is uncertain. There are 14 residues in the CDR3. Trimming stripped 4 bases from V and 1 base from J, with 10 bases between. The germline CDR1 and CDR2 sequences are MNHEY and SVGAGI. CDR3 DNA sequence: TGTGCCAGCAGTTTTCGGGAACCGAACACTGAAGCTTTCTTT. This encodes CASSFREPNTEAFF.

The V and J genes are TRBV20-1 and TRBJ1-5; 7 bases match TRBD1. The junction had 12 bases not matched to a gene; V was cut back by 6 bases and J by 4 bases. The germline CDR1 and CDR2 sequences are DFQATT and SNEGSKA (reference sequence). This CDR3 region has 15 residues. The CDR3 region is CSAKIGQAQNQPQHF. The CDR3 nucleotides are TGCAGTGCCAAGATCGGACAGGCCCAGAATCAGCCCCAGCATTTT.

In its sample, this clonotype was seen a few times. The V gene is TRBV20-1, the J gene TRBJ1-2, with 8 positions matching TRBD1. The trim removed 1 base at V and 4 bases at J, leaving 8 bases unmatched. The CDR3 contains 15 residues. Germline CDR1 reads DFQATT; CDR2 reads SNEGSKA (reference sequence). The CDR3 loop reads CSARGGDRIFYGYTF. The CDR3 nucleotides read TGCAGTGCTAGAGGCGGGGACAGGATTTTCTATGGCTACACCTTC.

V gene TRBV11-3 combines with J gene TRBJ2-7; 8 nucleotides line up with TRBD1. The CDR3 spans 15 residues. The junction had 8 bases not matched to a gene; V was cut back by 5 bases and J by 2 bases. Germline V CDR1 and CDR2: SGHNT, YENEEA. CDR3 in amino acids: CASSPRTGFTYEQYF. CDR3 nucleotide sequence: TGTGCCAGCAGCCCTCGGACAGGGTTTACCTACGAGCAGTACTTC.

This clonotype was seen only a few times. The rearrangement joins TRBV6-5 to TRBJ1-5, with D unclear. This CDR3 spans 13 amino acids. V lost 4 bases and J 5 bases, leaving 9 bases between the germline ends. CDR1 is MNHEY, CDR2 SVGAGI, per germline. CDR3 residues: CASSSFPDQPQHF. Written as DNA, the CDR3 is TGTGCCAGCAGTTCGTTTCCGGATCAGCCCCAGCATTTT.

This clonotype was detected only a few times. The CDR3 nucleotides read TGTGCCAGCAGCTTAACGGGTCGGAGGACTGAAGCTTTCTTT. Amino acids: CASSLTGRRTEAFF. The V call is TRBV7-3, the J call TRBJ1-1; the D is unclear. The CDR3 loop spans 14 amino acids. V lost 0 bases to trimming and J lost 5 bases, with 10 bases between them. The germline CDR1 and CDR2 sequences are SGHTA and FQGTGA.

A few counts support this clonotype. The V call is TRBV7-2, the J call TRBJ2-1; 13 bases agree with TRBD2. The CDR3 covers 19 residues. The V gene end was trimmed by 4 bases and the J gene end by 0 bases; junction bases not matched to a gene: 9. The germline CDR1 and CDR2 sequences are SGHTA and FQGNSA. In DNA form, the CDR3 reads TGTGCCAGCAGCTACCCCAGGACTAGCGGGAGCCTCTCCTACAATGAGCAGTTCTTC. This translates into CASSYPRTSGSLSYNEQFF.

A few counts support this clonotype. This chain links TRBV20-1 with TRBJ1-6; D might be TRBD1 (6 bases). Germline V gene sequence: CDR1 DFQATT, CDR2 SNEGSKA (reference sequence). This CDR3 contains 15 residues. Trimming shortened V by 4 bases and J by 1 base, and 11 bases separated the two germline ends. Written as DNA, the CDR3 is TGCAGTGCTATAGGACAGTCTTCCTATAATTCACCCCTCCACTTT. It yields the protein CSAIGQSSYNSPLHF.

This clonotype was found a few times. This chain links TRBV19 with TRBJ1-6; D call uncertain. The CDR3 extends over 20 amino acids. Per the germline V gene, CDR1 is LNHDA and CDR2 is SQIVND (reference sequence). V was shortened by 3 bases and J by 0 bases, with 21 bases between the two germline ends. The CDR3 here is CASSIRLAVPSSSYNSPLHF. CDR3 nucleotides: TGTGCCAGTAGTATCAGGTTGGCGGTTCCATCGAGCTCCTATAATTCACCCCTCCACTTT.

This clonotype was found a few times. V gene TRBV15 combines with J gene TRBJ2-4; possible D gene TRBD2, 5 bases. Trimming left V 0 bases short and J 2 bases short, with 14 bases between. Per germline, CDR1 LNHNV and CDR2 YYDKDF (reference sequence). The CDR3 totals 17 residues. CDR3: CATSRDRFGDTKNIQYF. CDR3 nucleotide sequence: TGTGCCACCAGCAGAGATCGGTTCGGGGATACCAAAAACATTCAGTACTTC.

This clonotype was observed a few times. The chain combines TRBV27 with TRBJ2-5; 12 bases map to TRBD2. V lost 1 base to trimming and J lost 3 bases; unmatched junction nucleotides: 0. Looked up from germline, CDR1 is MNHEY and CDR2 is SMNVEV (reference sequence). The CDR3 runs 15 residues. The DNA for the CDR3 is TGTGCCAGCAGTTTATGGACTAGCGGGAAAGAGACCCAGTACTTC. Its protein is CASSLWTSGKETQYF.

The rearrangement uses TRBV20-1 and TRBJ1-2; 7 bases align to TRBD1. CDR1 and CDR2 from the germline V gene are DFQATT and SNEGSKA (reference sequence). The CDR3 is made up of 12 amino acids. Losses at the gene ends were 5 bases for V and 7 bases for J; bases not matched to a gene: 7. This chain's CDR3 is CSAADRVGGYTF. The CDR3 DNA reads as TGCAGTGCTGCAGACAGGGTTGGTGGCTACACCTTC.

The chain couples TRBV27 to TRBJ2-5, with TRBD1 identical over 8 bases. The CDR3 runs to 14 residues. Germline values: CDR1 MNHEY, CDR2 SMNVEV (reference sequence). The V segment lost 5 bases and the J segment 4 bases; nucleotides outside the gene matches: 6. The CDR3 region has the DNA TGTGCCAGCAGTCCCCAGGGGGCGGGAGAGACCCAGTACTTC. This gives the protein CASSPQGAGETQYF.

The V and J genes are TRBV6-1 and TRBJ1-2; D not resolved. The germline V and J ends were trimmed by 6 bases and 3 bases, with 11 bases remaining between them. The CDR3 extends over 13 amino acids. Germline CDR1 MNHNS, CDR2 SASEGT. CDR3 bases: TGTGCCAGCAGACGCGATTGGGACTATGGCTACACCTTC. It is translated as CASRRDWDYGYTF.

This clonotype was recorded a few times. The chain links TRBV7-9 to TRBJ2-7; 7 bases fit TRBD1. The CDR3 sequence is 15 residues long. The V gene's germline CDR1 is SEHNR and CDR2 FQNEAQ (reference sequence). The junction had 9 bases not matched to a gene; V was cut back by 5 bases and J by 2 bases. CDR3 protein: CASSPNIRGPYEQYF. The DNA of the CDR3 is TGTGCCAGCAGCCCCAACATTAGGGGGCCCTACGAGCAGTACTTC.

The genes are TRBV7-2 and TRBJ2-2; no clear D. This CDR3 comprises 12 residues. Germline CDR1 SGHTA, CDR2 FQGNSA. The V and J ends lost 5 bases and 2 bases respectively, with 3 bases between them. CDR3 protein: CASSHNTGELFF. The CDR3 nucleotides are TGTGCCAGCAGCCATAACACCGGGGAGCTGTTTTTT.

This chain joins TRBV7-9 and TRBJ2-3; 7 bases align to TRBD2. Germline lookup yields CDR1 SEHNR and CDR2 FQNEAQ (reference sequence). V gave up 2 bases and J gave up 3 bases; unmatched junction bases: 11. The CDR3 extends over 17 amino acids. CDR3 sequence (DNA): TGTGCCAGCAGCTTACTACCGGGACTACAGAAGACAGATACGCAGTATTTT. Its protein is CASSLLPGLQKTDTQYF.

This clonotype was detected only once. V is TRBV6-2 or TRBV6-3 and J is TRBJ1-1; a weak D match, TRBD1 (6 bases). Trimming removed 2 bases from V and 6 bases from J, with 7 bases in between. CDR1 is MNHEY, CDR2 SVGEGT, per germline. The CDR3 consists of 12 residues. The CDR3 region has the DNA TGTGCCAGCAGTTACGAGGGGGCTGAAGCTTTCTTT. Protein sequence: CASSYEGAEAFF.

The J gene is TRBJ2-3, the V gene TRBV4-3; 10 bases map to TRBD2. The J segment lost 4 bases and the V segment lost 0 bases, leaving 10 bases of the junction unmatched. The CDR3 is 18 amino acids. The V gene's germline CDR1 is LGHNA and CDR2 YSLEER. In DNA, the CDR3 is TGCGCCAGCAGCCAAGAGTTGTACTCGACTAGCGGGTCAGATACGCAGTATTTT. Its protein is CASSQELYSTSGSDTQYF.